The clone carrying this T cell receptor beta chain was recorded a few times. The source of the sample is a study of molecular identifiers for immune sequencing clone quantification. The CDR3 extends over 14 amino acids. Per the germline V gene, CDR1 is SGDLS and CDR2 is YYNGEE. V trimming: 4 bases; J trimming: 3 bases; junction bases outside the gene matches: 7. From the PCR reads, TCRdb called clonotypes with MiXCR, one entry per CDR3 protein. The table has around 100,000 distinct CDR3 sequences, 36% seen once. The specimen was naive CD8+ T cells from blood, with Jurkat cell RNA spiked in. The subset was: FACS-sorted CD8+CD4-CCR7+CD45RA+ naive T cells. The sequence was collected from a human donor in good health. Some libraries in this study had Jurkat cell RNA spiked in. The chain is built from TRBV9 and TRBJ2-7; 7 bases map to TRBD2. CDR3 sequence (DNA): TGTGCCAGCAGCCCCGGGGGGACTGACTACGAGCAGTACTTC. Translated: CASSPGGTDYEQYF. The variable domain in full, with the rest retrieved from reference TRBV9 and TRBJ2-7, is DSGVTQTPKHLITATGQRVTLRCSPRSGDLSVYWYQQSLDQGLQFLIQYYNGEERAKGNILERFSAQQFPDLHSELNLSSLELGDSALYFCASSPGGTDYEQYFGPGTRLTVT.